This TCR beta chain appears in the sequencing data of a study of cytotoxic CD8 clonotypes in ibrutinib-treated CLL. At the level of the study: Of a cohort that held 10 to 12 relapsed/refractory and some 16 treatment-naive patients, about 18 were IGHV unmutated. After median around 70 months, around 14 stayed in remission, approximately twelve progressed; responses roughly 25 partial, 2 complete.

Depths of 1 in 200,000 to 1 in 1 million T cells were the sequencing target. Assay: immunoSEQ multiplex PCR; the TCRdb copy retains only in-frame clones and omits some. The sample shows about 50,000 clones, more than 55% of them seen only once. A note on this clone: Its specificity is not known.

The CDR3 has 15 residues. With 4 bases clipped from V and 7 bases from J, the junction kept 5 bases outside the gene matches. Germline CDR1 and CDR2: MDHEN and SYDVKM. Overall study results and limits: Researchers report that baseline clonality outpaced age-matched healthy donors and tracked circulating CD8+ T-cell counts.

The sequences come from PBMCs, collected after 24 months of ibrutinib treatment. The receptor's source is a human donor with chronic lymphocytic leukemia. The chain links TRBV28 to TRBJ1-6, with 9 bases lining up with TRBD1. DNA of the CDR3: TGTGCCAGCAGTTCCTGGACAGGGGTAAATTCACCCCTCCACTTT. Residues: CASSSWTGVNSPLHF.